A selection of T cell receptor beta chains follows, all from one sample in a study of blood T cell repertoires in COVID-19. Using immunoSEQ multiplex PCR, the repertoire was profiled, and TCRdb retains in-frame clones only, with some absent. Of around 190,000 clones in the sample, around 90% were seen once. The sample taken for sequencing was PBMCs or T cells enriched from blood (not recorded which). The receptors derive from a woman under 30 who had recovered from COVID-19. CDR3s include the opening cysteine and the closing phenylalanine or tryptophan. The D gene is left open where the match is weak. Only some rows state a clone size, as once, few, many or a class for expanded clones.

>TRBD1|TRBV18|-|TRBJ1-3
CASRAVTGAGNTIYF
TGTGCCAGCCGCGCCGTGACAGGGGCTGGAAACACCATATATTTT
>TRBD1|TRBV19|-|TRBJ1-5
CASSLDRGLNQPQHF
TGTGCCAGTAGCTTGGACAGGGGGCTTAATCAGCCCCAGCATTTT
>TRBD2|TRBV7-6|-|TRBJ2-7
CASSPVGGGLYEQYF
TGTGCCAGCAGCCCTGTCGGGGGGGGTCTCTACGAGCAGTACTTC
>TRBD1|TRBV5-4|-|TRBJ1-3
CASSFTGGSGENTIYF
TGTGCCAGCAGCTTTACAGGGGGCTCAGGGGAAAACACCATATATTTT
>-|TRBV7-2|-|TRBJ2-7
CASSFSPGHEQYF
TGTGCCAGCAGCTTCAGCCCAGGGCACGAGCAGTACTTC
>-|TRBV10-3|-|TRBJ2-7
CAISEDRWSEQYF
TGTGCCATCAGTGAGGACAGGTGGAGCGAGCAGTACTTC
>TRBD1|TRBV27|-|TRBJ1-6
CASRTGGSPLHF
TGTGCCAGCAGGACAGGGGGGTCACCCCTCCACTTT
>TRBD2|TRBV5-1|-|TRBJ2-3
CASSWAPGTSGTDTQYF
TGCGCCAGCAGCTGGGCCCCCGGGACTAGCGGCACAGATACGCAGTATTTT
>-|TRBV29-1|-|TRBJ1-1
CSVAFTEAFF
TGCAGCGTGGCCTTCACTGAAGCTTTCTTT
>TRBD2|TRBV15|-|TRBJ2-1
CATGPRTSFNEQFF
TGTGCCACGGGGCCCCGGACTAGCTTCAATGAGCAGTTCTTC
>-|TRBV4-3|-|TRBJ2-7
CASSRRGEGPYEQYF
TGCGCCAGCAGCCGCCGCGGGGAAGGACCCTACGAGCAGTACTTC
>-|TRBV10-3|-|TRBJ2-1
CAISDRPNKQFF
TGTGCCATCAGTGACAGGCCAAATAAGCAGTTCTTC
>TRBD1|TRBV5-8|-|TRBJ2-7
CASTKPWDSISYEQYF
TGTGCCAGCACCAAACCGTGGGACAGTATCTCCTACGAGCAGTACTTC
>TRBD1|TRBV3-1/TRBV3-2|-|TRBJ1-4
CASSQGDRGDEKLFF
TGTGCCAGCAGCCAAGGGGACAGGGGCGACGAAAAACTGTTTTTT
>TRBD2|TRBV5-6|once|TRBJ2-2
CASSLEVILAGGGTGELFF
TGTGCCAGCAGCTTGGAAGTGATACTAGCGGGAGGTGGAACCGGGGAGCTGTTTTTT
>-|TRBV7-9|once|TRBJ2-1
CASSLGGQNNEQFF
TGTGCCAGCAGCTTAGGAGGTCAGAACAATGAGCAGTTCTTC
>-|TRBV10-3|-|TRBJ1-1
CAISDYTEAFF
TGTGCCATCAGTGACTACACTGAAGCTTTCTTT
>-|TRBV30|-|TRBJ1-2
CAWSNGVGYGYTF
TGTGCCTGGAGTAACGGGGTCGGCTATGGCTACACCTTC
>-|TRBV20-1|-|TRBJ1-1
CSVRGSSEAFF
TGCAGTGTTCGGGGGAGTAGTGAAGCTTTCTTT
>TRBD2|TRBV2|-|TRBJ2-1
CASSGSSGRRYNEQFF
TGTGCCAGCAGTGGAAGTAGCGGGAGAAGATACAATGAGCAGTTCTTC
>-|TRBV7-9|-|TRBJ1-2
CASSPEANYGYTF
TGTGCCAGCAGCCCAGAAGCTAACTATGGCTACACCTTC
>-|TRBV6-1|few|TRBJ2-7
CASSDAGMIANEQYF
TGTGCCAGCAGTGATGCGGGGATGATTGCGAACGAGCAGTACTTC
>TRBD1|TRBV7-9|few|TRBJ1-1
CASSSWTGRFFLNTEAFF
TGTGCCAGCAGCTCATGGACAGGGAGGTTTTTTTTGAACACTGAAGCTTTCTTT
>-|TRBV13|-|TRBJ2-7
CASSSGPAGSDYEQYF
TGTGCCAGCAGCTCTGGGCCTGCGGGAAGCGACTACGAGCAGTACTTC
>-|TRBV6-2/TRBV6-3|-|TRBJ2-2
CASSRRGAKNTGELFF
TGTGCCAGCAGCCGTCGGGGGGCCAAGAACACCGGGGAGCTGTTTTTT
>TRBD1|TRBV7-9|-|TRBJ1-4
CASSFGTGYEKLFF
TGTGCCAGCAGCTTCGGGACAGGTTATGAAAAACTGTTTTTT
>TRBD1|TRBV7-2|-|TRBJ2-2
CASSQQGADSGELFF
TGTGCCAGCAGCCAACAGGGGGCGGATAGCGGGGAGCTGTTTTTT
>TRBD1|TRBV28|-|TRBJ2-7
CASSGTGQYF
TGTGCCAGCAGCGGGACAGGGCAGTACTTC
>TRBD2|TRBV6-2/TRBV6-3|once|TRBJ2-1
CASSYARGGRSEQFF
TGTGCCAGCAGTTACGCGCGGGGGGGCCGGAGTGAGCAGTTCTTC
>TRBD1|TRBV25-1|-|TRBJ1-2
CASRRPGQEGYTF
TGTGCCAGCAGGCGCCCCGGACAGGAGGGCTACACCTTC
>-|TRBV7-9|-|TRBJ1-5
CASSLESGNQPQHF
TGTGCCAGCAGCTTAGAGTCAGGCAATCAGCCCCAGCATTTT